This T cell receptor (beta chain) is drawn from a study of blood T cells in healthy people across ages. The study, taken as a whole, reports: The study regarded diversity estimates from one million T cells as underestimates.

Researchers collected 9 to 10 milliliters of peripheral blood from every single donor. Sample-barcoded 5' priming and a J-beta primer mix drove a second PCR of roughly 6 to 12 cycles. TCRdb fed the 5' RACE reads into MiXCR, producing one record per CDR3 protein. The sample lists about 1.5 million distinct CDR3 sequences, around two fifths seen once, with around 8% in the top ten. This CDR3 is 12 amino acids long. Germline CDR1 GTSNPN, CDR2 SVGIG (reference sequence). Notes on this clonotype: Its antigen is still unknown.

The sample taken for sequencing was blood. The TCR comes from a woman under 30 in good health. J is TRBJ2-5 and V is TRBV30; D perhaps matches TRBD1 (5 bases). The end of the DNA aligns better with TRBJ2-7, so the J call may be wrong. This CDR3 reads CAWSYQGYEQYF. The CDR3 DNA reads as TGTGCCTGGAGTTACCAGGGTTACGAGCAGTACTTC.